A selection of T cell receptor beta chains follows, all from one sample in a study of PD-1 blockade in classical Hodgkin lymphoma. Generated by immunoSEQ multiplex PCR, the TCRdb table keeps only in-frame clones and is missing some. The data contain approximately 15,000 clones, around 86% of them singletons. Source: CD8+ T cells from blood, taken before the fourth cycle of nivolumab. The receptors come from a human donor with classical Hodgkin lymphoma. CDR3s include the opening cysteine and the closing phenylalanine or tryptophan. The order of the fields is V gene, D gene, J gene, clone size, CDR3 protein, CDR3 DNA. D genes are given only for firm matches. Not all rows give a size; the values are once, few, many and, for expanded clones, a class.

TRBV7-9	TRBD2	TRBJ2-1	-	CASSFSGAWDEQFF	TGTGCCAGCAGCTTCAGCGGGGCGTGGGATGAGCAGTTCTTC
TRBV6-6	-	TRBJ2-7	-	CASSYSGSSYEQYF	TGTGCCAGCAGTTACTCCGGAAGCTCCTACGAGCAGTACTTC
TRBV10-1	-	TRBJ1-1	once	CARKGEAFF	TGCGCCAGGAAAGGGGAAGCTTTCTTT
TRBV10-1	-	TRBJ1-6	-	CASSDTYGSPLHF	TGCGCCAGCAGTGATACTTACGGTTCACCCCTCCACTTT
TRBV5-1	TRBD1	TRBJ2-7	-	CASSLGGTGFYEQYF	TGCGCCAGCAGCTTGGGCGGGACAGGGTTCTACGAGCAGTACTTC
TRBV9	-	TRBJ2-1	-	CASSVVGAPNRRFF	TGTGCCAGCAGCGTAGTGGGGGCACCCAACAGACGGTTCTTC
TRBV6-5	TRBD1	TRBJ2-5	once	CASSHGTGSKETQYF	TGTGCCAGCAGTCATGGGACAGGGTCTAAAGAGACCCAGTACTTC
TRBV19	TRBD1	TRBJ1-2	-	CASRTTGGAGGYTF	TGTGCCAGTAGGACGACAGGGGGCGCGGGAGGCTACACCTTC
TRBV27	TRBD2	TRBJ2-3	once	CASRGLAGPNWDTQYF	TGTGCCAGCAGGGGACTAGCGGGCCCTAATTGGGATACGCAGTATTTT
TRBV29-1	TRBD1	TRBJ2-7	once	CSVDPGQGYEQYF	TGCAGCGTTGACCCGGGACAGGGGTACGAGCAGTACTTC
TRBV12-5	-	TRBJ2-3	-	CASGLPGDTQYF	TGTGCTAGTGGTTTGCCTGGAGATACGCAGTATTTT
TRBV2	TRBD2	TRBJ2-1	once	CAGAGVHNEQFF	TGTGCCGGTGCGGGAGTCCACAATGAGCAGTTCTTC
TRBV7-2	-	TRBJ2-7	-	CASSDPGPYEQYF	TGTGCCAGCAGCGATCCGGGACCCTACGAGCAGTACTTC
TRBV4-1	-	TRBJ2-6	-	CASSQWGYGANVLTF	TGCGCCAGCAGCCAATGGGGATATGGGGCCAACGTCCTGACTTTC
TRBV19	TRBD1	TRBJ1-1	few	CASSTGVTEAFF	TGTGCCAGTAGCACAGGGGTGACTGAAGCTTTCTTT
TRBV15	-	TRBJ2-3	-	CATSGRQVRYTDTQYF	TGTGCCACCAGCGGCAGACAGGTCAGATATACAGATACGCAGTATTTT
TRBV27	-	TRBJ1-5	-	CASSPTGAVPQHF	TGTGCCAGCAGTCCAACGGGGGCGGTGCCCCAGCATTTT
TRBV7-3	-	TRBJ2-7	once	CASSPPRRGFHYEQYF	TGTGCCAGCAGCCCCCCCCGTCGGGGGTTTCATTACGAGCAGTACTTC
TRBV4-1	TRBD1	TRBJ2-7	-	CASSPGTGSYEQYF	TGCGCCAGCAGCCCCGGGACAGGGTCCTACGAGCAGTACTTC
TRBV5-4	-	TRBJ1-2	few	CASSFDEDGYTF	TGTGCCAGCAGCTTTGACGAGGATGGCTACACCTTC
TRBV5-1	-	TRBJ2-5	-	CASSLGTPLETQYF	TGCGCCAGCAGCCTGGGGACACCTCTGGAGACCCAGTACTTC
TRBV11-2	-	TRBJ1-2	-	CASSHPGVGFSYGYTF	TGTGCCAGCAGCCACCCAGGAGTGGGTTTCAGCTATGGCTACACCTTC
TRBV7-9	-	TRBJ2-7	-	CASSSGFGEFYEQYF	TGTGCCAGCAGCTCCGGGTTTGGGGAGTTCTACGAGCAGTACTTC
TRBV27	-	TRBJ2-1	-	CATTTLDSNEQFF	TGTGCCACCACGACCCTTGATTCCAATGAGCAGTTCTTC
TRBV9	-	TRBJ2-3	-	CASSLRLVPNTDTQYF	TGTGCCAGCAGCCTCAGACTAGTTCCGAACACAGATACGCAGTATTTT
TRBV13	TRBD1	TRBJ2-7	few	CASSETGDEQYF	TGTGCCAGCAGCGAAACAGGGGACGAGCAGTACTTC
TRBV11-3	TRBD1	TRBJ2-5	-	CASSLDVRDRGPETQYF	TGTGCCAGCAGCTTAGATGTGCGGGACAGGGGGCCAGAGACCCAGTACTTC
TRBV5-4	-	TRBJ1-1	-	CASSLEGYPGNTEAFF	TGTGCCAGCAGCCTGGAGGGATACCCAGGGAACACTGAAGCTTTCTTT
TRBV11-3	TRBD1	TRBJ2-1	-	CASSSRDSYNEQFF	TGTGCCAGCAGCTCCCGGGACAGCTACAATGAGCAGTTCTTC
TRBV7-9	-	TRBJ2-3	-	CASSLLGPGTDTQYF	TGTGCCAGCAGCCTACTAGGACCTGGCACAGATACGCAGTATTTT
TRBV27	TRBD2	TRBJ2-1	-	CASGTLAGSYNEQFF	TGTGCCAGCGGTACCCTAGCGGGCTCCTACAATGAGCAGTTCTTC
TRBV5-4	TRBD1	TRBJ2-7	-	CASSWGQGGSYEQYF	TGTGCCAGCAGCTGGGGACAGGGGGGCTCCTACGAGCAGTACTTC
TRBV10-3	-	TRBJ1-6	-	CAISERGNNNSPLHF	TGTGCCATCAGTGAAAGGGGTAACAATAATTCACCCCTCCACTTT